The TCR beta chain under discussion was sequenced for a study of blood T cell repertoires in COVID-19. As for the study in general: The United States, Italy and Spain were the sources of the acute and convalescent COVID-19 samples. PBMCs, B-cell-depleted T cells, or T cells were the source of the cDNA or gDNA that made up the material.

From germline, CDR1 is MNHEY and CDR2 SMNVEV (reference sequence). With 6 bases clipped from V and 1 base from J, the junction kept 8 bases outside the gene matches. The CDR3 extends over 18 amino acids. Per the original methods: The authors estimated nucleated cell counts from reference gene primer amplification. Assay used: immunoSEQ multiplex PCR; TCRdb lists only in-frame clones, some missing. V, J and clone size are taken as reported in that table, and D and trimming were inferred from the DNA itself. The data hold 65,000 to 90,000 clones, with roughly 80% observed a single time. The clonotype comes from a woman of 80 years or more with active or convalescent COVID-19. The sequencing sample was made of peripheral blood. The chain carries TRBV27 and TRBJ2-2, with 13 bases identical to TRBD2. The CDR3 loop is CASRPRLAGGRNTGELFF. CDR3 nucleotides: TGTGCCAGCAGACCCAGACTAGCGGGAGGCCGGAACACCGGGGAGCTGTTTTTT.